This T cell receptor beta chain was observed in a study of T-cell reconstitution after alpha-beta-depleted transplantation in children. As to this clonotype: Its antigen is unknown.

Study results and caveats: Newly produced T cells mostly provided counts and TCRbeta diversity after one year, as hyperexpanded clones declined. Elevated TCRbeta diversity at day 60 was traced, in some patients, to surviving recipient T cells and thymic progenitors. About two months after transplant, alpha-beta T cells reportedly came from several hundred expanded graft clones.

As it was prepared, the TCRbeta library received unique molecular identifiers. TCRdb analysed the PCR reads with MiXCR anew, one entry per CDR3 protein. The table shows just under 250,000 distinct CDR3 sequences, with roughly 24% occurring only once. The V end was cut by 1 base, the J end by 0 bases, with 10 bases between. The V gene's germline CDR1 is KGHSH and CDR2 LQKENI. The CDR3 covers 15 residues. The sequencing used PBMCs, collected before TCRalphabeta/CD19-depleted stem cell transplant. The J gene is TRBJ2-7, the V gene TRBV18; the D is unclear. The receptor comes from a girl aged 2 to 10 with Fanconi anemia, due to receive a stem cell transplant. The CDR3 here is CASSPRIGSSYEQYF. CDR3 bases: TGTGCCAGCTCACCACGGATAGGGTCCTCCTACGAGCAGTACTTC.